This TCR beta chain was sequenced in a study of shared clonotypes between healthy human individuals. Regarding the study as a whole: Naive subsets, compared against memory subsets, generally had larger estimated richness values.

When replicate PCRs were run on sorted subsets, they used around 200 ng DNA, approximately 27,000 T cell genomes. Sequenced by immunoSEQ multiplex PCR; TCRdb stores in-frame clones only, minus some. The data show millions of clones, 85% to 95% seen once. Concerning this clone itself: What it binds is not known.

This CDR3 has 13 amino acids. CDR1 is LNHDA, CDR2 SQIVND, per germline (reference sequence). Trimming left V 1 base short and J 6 bases short, with 4 bases between. Subsets obtained from CD4+ cells comprised CD45RA+ naive and CD45RA-negative memory cells. Sample: naive CD4+ T cells sorted from blood. Subset specified: CD45RA+ positively selected. This chain uses TRBV19 with TRBJ1-6; unclear D gene. This clonotype was sampled from a man aged 18 to 30 in good health. CDR3 sequence: CASSIAGNSPLHF. The CDR3 DNA reads as TGTGCCAGTAGTATAGCTGGTAATTCACCCCTCCACTTT.